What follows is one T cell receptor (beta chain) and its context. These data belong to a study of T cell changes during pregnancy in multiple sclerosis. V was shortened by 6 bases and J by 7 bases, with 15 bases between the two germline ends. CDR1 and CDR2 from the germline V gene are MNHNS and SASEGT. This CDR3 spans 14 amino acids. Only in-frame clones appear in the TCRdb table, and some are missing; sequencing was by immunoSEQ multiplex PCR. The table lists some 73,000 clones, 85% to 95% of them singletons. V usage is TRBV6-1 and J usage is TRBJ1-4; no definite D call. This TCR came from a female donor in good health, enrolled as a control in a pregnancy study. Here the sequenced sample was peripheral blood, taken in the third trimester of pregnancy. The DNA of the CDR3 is TGTGCCAGCAGGTCTCGGGTTGTGCGTGAAAAACTGTTTTTT. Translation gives CASRSRVVREKLFF.